These T cell receptor beta chains were read from a single sample in a study of blood T cell repertoires in COVID-19. The method was immunoSEQ multiplex PCR; TCRdb's version includes in-frame clones alone and lacks a portion of them. The sample gives 190,000 or so clones, 80% to 90% of which show up once; 1.2% is in the top ten. Sequenced sample: PBMCs or T cells enriched from blood (not recorded which). These receptors originate from a man under 40 who had recovered from COVID-19. Each CDR3 is given with its conserved first and last residue. Each record gives: V gene, J gene, clone size, CDR3 protein. Clone size is given for some rows only: seen once, a few or many times, or a class if the clone is expanded.

V: TRBV3-1/TRBV3-2; J: TRBJ1-6; size: NA; CDR3: CASSQDPGLNSPLHF
V: TRBV15; J: TRBJ2-7; size: NA; CDR3: CATSVTTSLSSYEQYF
V: TRBV4-2; J: TRBJ1-2; size: NA; CDR3: CASSQDLSGDPGGYGYTF
V: TRBV4-1; J: TRBJ2-7; size: NA; CDR3: CASSQDEAEDLSYEQYF
V: TRBV4-3; J: TRBJ2-2; size: once; CDR3: CASSTRLAGTGELFF
V: TRBV30; J: TRBJ1-1; size: NA; CDR3: CAWVHRGHYTEAFF
V: TRBV28; J: TRBJ1-1; size: once; CDR3: CASSSPGGRSTEAFF
V: TRBV10-1; J: TRBJ2-1; size: NA; CDR3: CASSKAGGSNEQFF
V: TRBV10-3; J: TRBJ1-5; size: once; CDR3: CAISDSQYQPQHF
V: TRBV7-9; J: TRBJ2-1; size: NA; CDR3: CASSSLQGWNEQFF
V: TRBV21-1; J: TRBJ1-2; size: NA; CDR3: CASRKPTGPTYGYTF
V: TRBV7-9; J: TRBJ1-5; size: NA; CDR3: CASSSQDRLSNQPQHF
V: TRBV28; J: TRBJ1-5; size: NA; CDR3: CASSLMRQGQPQHF
V: TRBV2; J: TRBJ1-2; size: NA; CDR3: CASSDRVLGYGYTF
V: TRBV19; J: TRBJ1-1; size: NA; CDR3: CASSIGGSWATEAFF
V: TRBV4-3; J: TRBJ2-1; size: few; CDR3: CASSQDGTGNNEQFF
V: TRBV7-9; J: TRBJ2-6; size: NA; CDR3: CASSPRAGANVLTF
V: TRBV28; J: TRBJ1-2; size: few; CDR3: CASSFVGQGYGYTF
V: TRBV24-1; J: TRBJ2-2; size: NA; CDR3: CATSDWTGKNTGELFF
V: TRBV18; J: TRBJ2-7; size: NA; CDR3: CASSPLEDYEQYF
V: TRBV7-8; J: TRBJ1-5; size: NA; CDR3: CASSLIGGQPQHF
V: TRBV6-5; J: TRBJ2-7; size: NA; CDR3: CASGQLAPAYF
V: TRBV27; J: TRBJ2-2; size: NA; CDR3: CASSLYRTGELFF
V: TRBV5-4; J: TRBJ2-2; size: NA; CDR3: CASSLAGTGSTGELFF
V: TRBV9; J: TRBJ2-2; size: NA; CDR3: CASSVGRTGELFF
V: TRBV9; J: TRBJ1-4; size: once; CDR3: CASSVAGQSNEKLFF